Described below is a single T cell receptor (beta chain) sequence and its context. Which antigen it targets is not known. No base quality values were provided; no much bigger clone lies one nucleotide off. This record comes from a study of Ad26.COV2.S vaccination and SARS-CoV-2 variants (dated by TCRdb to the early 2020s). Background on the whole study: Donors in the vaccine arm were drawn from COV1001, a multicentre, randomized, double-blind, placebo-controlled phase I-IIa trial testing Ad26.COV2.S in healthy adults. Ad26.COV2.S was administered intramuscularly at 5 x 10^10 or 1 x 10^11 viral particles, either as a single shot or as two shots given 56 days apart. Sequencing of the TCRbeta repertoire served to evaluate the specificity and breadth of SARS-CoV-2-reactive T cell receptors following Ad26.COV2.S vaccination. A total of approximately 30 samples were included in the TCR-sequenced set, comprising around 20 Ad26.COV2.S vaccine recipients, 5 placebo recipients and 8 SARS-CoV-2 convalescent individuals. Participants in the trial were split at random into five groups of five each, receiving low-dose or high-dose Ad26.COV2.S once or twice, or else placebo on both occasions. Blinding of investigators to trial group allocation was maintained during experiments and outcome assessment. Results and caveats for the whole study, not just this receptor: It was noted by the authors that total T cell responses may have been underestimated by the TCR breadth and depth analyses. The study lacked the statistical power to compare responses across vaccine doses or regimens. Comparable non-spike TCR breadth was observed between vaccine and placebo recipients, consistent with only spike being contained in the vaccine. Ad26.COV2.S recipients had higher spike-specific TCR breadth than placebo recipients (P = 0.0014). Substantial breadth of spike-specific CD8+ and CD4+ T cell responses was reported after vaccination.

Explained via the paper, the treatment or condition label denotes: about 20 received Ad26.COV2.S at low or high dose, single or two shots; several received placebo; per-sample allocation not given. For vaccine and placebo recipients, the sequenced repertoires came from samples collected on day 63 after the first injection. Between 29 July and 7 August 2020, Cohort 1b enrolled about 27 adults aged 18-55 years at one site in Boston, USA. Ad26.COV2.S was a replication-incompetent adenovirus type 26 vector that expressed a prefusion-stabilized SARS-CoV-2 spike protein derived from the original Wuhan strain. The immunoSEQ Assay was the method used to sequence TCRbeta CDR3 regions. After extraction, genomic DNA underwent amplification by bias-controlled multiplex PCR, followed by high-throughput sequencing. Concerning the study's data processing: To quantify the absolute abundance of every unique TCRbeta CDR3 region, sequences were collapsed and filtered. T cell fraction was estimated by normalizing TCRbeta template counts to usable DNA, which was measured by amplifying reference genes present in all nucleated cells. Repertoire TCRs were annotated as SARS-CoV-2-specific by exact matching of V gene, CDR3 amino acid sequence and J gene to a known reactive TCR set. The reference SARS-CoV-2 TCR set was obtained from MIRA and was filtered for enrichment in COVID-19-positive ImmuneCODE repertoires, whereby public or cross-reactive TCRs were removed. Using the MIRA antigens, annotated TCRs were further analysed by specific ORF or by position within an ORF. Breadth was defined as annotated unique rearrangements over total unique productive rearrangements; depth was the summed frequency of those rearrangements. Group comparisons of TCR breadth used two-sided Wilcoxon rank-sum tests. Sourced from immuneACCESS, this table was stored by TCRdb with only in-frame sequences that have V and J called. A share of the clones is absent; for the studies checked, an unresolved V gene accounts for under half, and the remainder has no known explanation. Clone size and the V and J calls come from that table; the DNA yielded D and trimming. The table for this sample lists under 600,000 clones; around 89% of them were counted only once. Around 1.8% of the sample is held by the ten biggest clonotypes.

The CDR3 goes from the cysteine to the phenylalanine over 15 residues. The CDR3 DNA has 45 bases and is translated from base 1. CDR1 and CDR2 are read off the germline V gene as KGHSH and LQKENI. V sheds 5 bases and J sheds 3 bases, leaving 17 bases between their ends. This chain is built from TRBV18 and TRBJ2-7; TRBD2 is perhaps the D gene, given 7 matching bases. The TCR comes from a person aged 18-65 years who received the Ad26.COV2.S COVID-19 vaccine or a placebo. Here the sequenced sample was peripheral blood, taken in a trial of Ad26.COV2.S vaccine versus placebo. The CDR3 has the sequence CASSSFGGPGYEQYF. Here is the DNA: TGTGCCAGCTCATCTTTCGGGGGGCCGGGCTACGAGCAGTACTTC.